These T cell receptor beta chains were read from a single sample in a study of blood T cell repertoires in COVID-19. The repertoire was sequenced with immunoSEQ multiplex PCR; TCRdb's copy has only in-frame clones and lacks some. Here the sample spans 250,000 to 400,000 clones, roughly 85% being singletons. Sequenced: PBMCs or T cells enriched from blood (not recorded which). Receptors originate from a woman aged 25-40 years who had been exposed to COVID-19. The CDR3 runs from the conserved cysteine through the conserved F or W. Each record gives: CDR3 protein, CDR3 DNA, V gene, clone size, J gene, D gene. The D gene is left open where the match is weak. Clone size is shown for a subset of rows, as once, few, many or a class of expanded clone.

CSVLKLRDRIYEQYF TGCAGCGTTCTAAAACTCCGGGACAGGATCTACGAGCAGTACTTC TRBV29-1 NA TRBJ2-7 TRBD1
CASSQAGGIYEQYF TGTGCCAGCAGCCAAGCCGGGGGTATCTACGAGCAGTACTTC TRBV3-1/TRBV3-2 few TRBJ2-7 NA
CASRDYRGNEQFF TGTGCCAGCAGGGACTACCGAGGCAATGAGCAGTTCTTC TRBV2 NA TRBJ2-1 NA
CASRNSGTGNYGYTF TGTGCCAGCAGAAATTCCGGGACAGGAAACTATGGCTACACCTTC TRBV6-5 NA TRBJ1-2 TRBD1
CASTVGGARGNTIYF TGTGCCAGCACCGTGGGGGGGGCAAGGGGAAACACCATATATTTT TRBV7-2 NA TRBJ1-3 NA
CASSEQGRGELFF TGTGCCAGTAGTGAACAGGGTCGGGGGGAGCTGTTTTTT TRBV19 NA TRBJ2-2 NA
CASTPGESSYNEQFF TGTGCCAGCACCCCCGGGGAAAGCTCCTACAATGAGCAGTTCTTC TRBV11-2 NA TRBJ2-1 NA
CASSSRQGKIGNEQFF TGTGCCAGCAGCTCCCGACAGGGGAAGATTGGCAATGAGCAGTTCTTC TRBV5-4 NA TRBJ2-1 TRBD1
CASSQDISDSYEQYF TGCGCCAGCAGCCAAGACATTTCTGATAGCTACGAGCAGTACTTC TRBV4-1 NA TRBJ2-7 NA
CAISAGQGTNYGYTF TGTGCCATCAGTGCCGGACAGGGAACTAACTATGGCTACACCTTC TRBV10-3 NA TRBJ1-2 TRBD1
CASSTGTGSNQPQHF TGTGCCAGCAGTACCGGGACAGGCTCCAATCAGCCCCAGCATTTT TRBV2 NA TRBJ1-5 TRBD1
CASSSRDSYGYTF TGTGCCAGCAGCTCCCGCGACAGTTATGGCTACACCTTC TRBV14 once TRBJ1-2 NA
CASTLGTNYGYTF TGTGCCAGCACCCTCGGGACAAACTATGGCTACACCTTC TRBV6-5 NA TRBJ1-2 NA
CASSYFPGTGGDNEQFF TGTGCCAGCAGTTACTTTCCCGGGACAGGGGGGGACAATGAGCAGTTCTTC TRBV6-2/TRBV6-3 NA TRBJ2-1 TRBD1
CSVAAGQQVYEQYF TGCAGCGTGGCTGCAGGGCAACAGGTCTACGAGCAGTACTTC TRBV29-1 NA TRBJ2-7 NA
CASSQQGKAFF TGTGCCAGCAGCCAACAGGGGAAAGCTTTCTTT TRBV7-9 few TRBJ1-1 TRBD1
CASSLGGDTEAFF TGTGCCAGCAGTTTAGGGGGCGACACTGAAGCTTTCTTT TRBV12-3/TRBV12-4 NA TRBJ1-1 NA
CASSLPPRPQHF TGTGCCAGCAGCCTCCCTCCCCGGCCCCAGCATTTT TRBV7-8 NA TRBJ1-5 NA
CASIPKLFGQPQHF TGTGCCAGCATCCCTAAACTATTCGGTCAGCCCCAGCATTTT TRBV6-5 NA TRBJ1-5 NA
CASSLTHRGYGYTF TGTGCCAGCAGCTTAACTCACAGGGGCTATGGCTACACCTTC TRBV28 NA TRBJ1-2 TRBD1
CASSLRRGNYEQYF TGTGCCAGCAGCTTAAGACGGGGGAACTACGAGCAGTACTTC TRBV7-2 NA TRBJ2-7 NA
CASSVEGTGVTEAFF TGTGCCAGCAGCGTAGAGGGGACAGGGGTCACTGAAGCTTTCTTT TRBV9 NA TRBJ1-1 TRBD1
CASSYSGGEEQFF TGTGCCAGCAGTTACTCGGGGGGGGAAGAGCAGTTCTTC TRBV6-6 NA TRBJ2-1 TRBD2
CASRTGVNTEAFF TGTGCCAGCAGGACAGGCGTGAACACTGAAGCTTTCTTT TRBV6-5 NA TRBJ1-1 NA
CASSFSGSTSYEQYF TGTGCCAGCAGCTTCAGCGGGAGTACCTCCTACGAGCAGTACTTC TRBV7-9 NA TRBJ2-7 TRBD2
CASSLGGRANQPQHF TGTGCCAGCAGTTTAGGAGGAAGGGCAAATCAGCCCCAGCATTTT TRBV28 NA TRBJ1-5 NA
CASSLGTGHPTEAFF TGCGCCAGCAGCCTAGGGACAGGGCACCCAACTGAAGCTTTCTTT TRBV5-1 NA TRBJ1-1 TRBD1
CASSPRTDGGGYTF TGTGCCAGCAGCCCCCGGACAGACGGTGGTGGCTACACCTTC TRBV16 NA TRBJ1-2 NA